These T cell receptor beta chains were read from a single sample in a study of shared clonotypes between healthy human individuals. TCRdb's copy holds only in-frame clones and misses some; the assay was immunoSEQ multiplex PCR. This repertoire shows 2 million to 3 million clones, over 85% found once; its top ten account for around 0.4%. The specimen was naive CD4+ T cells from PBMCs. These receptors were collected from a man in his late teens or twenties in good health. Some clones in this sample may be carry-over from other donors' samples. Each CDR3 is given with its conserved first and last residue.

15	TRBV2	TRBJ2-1	CASSIQGSPYNEQFF
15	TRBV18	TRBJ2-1	CASSPPGLERTEQFF
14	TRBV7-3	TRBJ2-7	CASSLKQGPYEQYF
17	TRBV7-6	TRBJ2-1	CASSFSGRSGSYNEQFF
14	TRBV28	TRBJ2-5	CATARARGQETQYF
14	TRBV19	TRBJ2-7	CASSSTGGLGEQYF
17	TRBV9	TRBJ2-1	CASSGSGKRESHNEQFF
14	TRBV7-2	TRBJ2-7	CASSLRLARGEQYF
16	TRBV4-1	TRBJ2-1	CASSELYSKQDSEQFF
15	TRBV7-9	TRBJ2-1	CASSEGQGDYNEQFF
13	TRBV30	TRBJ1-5	CAWGLGTVQPQHF
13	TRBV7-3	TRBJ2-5	CASSPGRGETQYF
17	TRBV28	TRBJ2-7	CASATIHLGRASYEQYF
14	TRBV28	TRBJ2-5	CASSFSRGQETQYF
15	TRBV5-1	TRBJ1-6	CASSLEVLNESPLHF
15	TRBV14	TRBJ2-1	CASSQRAGLYNEQFF
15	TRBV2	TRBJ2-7	CASSPRAGGLYEQYF
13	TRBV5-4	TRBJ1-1	CASSPKGDTEAFF
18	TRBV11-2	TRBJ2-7	CASSSSGTSGRMTYEQYF
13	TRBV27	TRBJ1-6	CATSSGPHSPLHF
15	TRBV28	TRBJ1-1	CASAFWSGMNTEAFF
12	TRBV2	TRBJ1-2	CASSQGFYGYTF
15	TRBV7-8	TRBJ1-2	CASSFNPTGDYGYTF
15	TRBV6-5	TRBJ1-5	CASSPLGGNNQPQHF
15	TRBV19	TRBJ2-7	CASRDPGTRTYEQYF
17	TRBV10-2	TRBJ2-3	CASSEVTSGRYTDTQYF
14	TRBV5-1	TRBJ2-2	CASSPEGSTGELFF
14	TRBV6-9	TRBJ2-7	CASSRPARSGEQYF
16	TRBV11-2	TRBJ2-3	CASSLEPAGGADTQYF
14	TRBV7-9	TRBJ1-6	CASSSAGADSPLHF
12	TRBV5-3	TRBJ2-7	CARGLAGVEQYF
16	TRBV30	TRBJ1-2	CAWSGYQGLGTDGYTF
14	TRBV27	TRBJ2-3	CASSLITRRGAQYF
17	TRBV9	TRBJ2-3	CASSASSGTASTDTQYF
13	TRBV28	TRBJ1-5	CASSTGQGQPQHF
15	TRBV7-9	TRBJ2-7	CASSPTGREGYEQYF
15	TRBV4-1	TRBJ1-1	CASSGQVGLNTEAFF
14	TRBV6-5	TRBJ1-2	CAYDRGYYRYGYTF
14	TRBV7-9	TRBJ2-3	CASSSGAWTDTQYF
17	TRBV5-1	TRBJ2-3	CASSSGTGLLGTDTQYF
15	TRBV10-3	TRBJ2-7	CAISETSDSNSEQYF
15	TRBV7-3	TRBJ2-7	CASSWVPGPTYEQYF
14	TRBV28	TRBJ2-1	CASSNGLYYNEQFF
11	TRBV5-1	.	CASSSPYEQYF
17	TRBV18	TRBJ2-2	CASSPRLAGPGTGELFF
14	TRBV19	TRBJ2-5	CASRGRLYQETQYF
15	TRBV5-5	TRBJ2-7	CASSLGIGSSYEQYF
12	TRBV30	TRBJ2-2	CAWSDRVGELFF
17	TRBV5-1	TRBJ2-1	CASRLGLAGGFLNEQFF
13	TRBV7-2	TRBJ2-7	CASSPGTGSEQYF
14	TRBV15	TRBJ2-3	CATSRAGQSDTQYF
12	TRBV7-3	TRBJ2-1	CASSLIGDEQFF